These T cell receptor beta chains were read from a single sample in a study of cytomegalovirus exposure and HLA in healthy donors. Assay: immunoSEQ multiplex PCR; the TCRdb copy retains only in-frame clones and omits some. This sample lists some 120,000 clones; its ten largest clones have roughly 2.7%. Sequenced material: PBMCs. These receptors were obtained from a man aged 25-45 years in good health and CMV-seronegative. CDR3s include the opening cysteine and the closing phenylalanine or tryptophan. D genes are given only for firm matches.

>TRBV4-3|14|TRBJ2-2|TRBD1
TGCGCCAGCAGCCATCAGGGGGTATCCGGGGAGCTGTTTTTT
CASSHQGVSGELFF
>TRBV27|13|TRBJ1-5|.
TGTGCCAGCAGTCGAGGGGGAGCTCAGCCCCAGCATTTT
CASSRGGAQPQHF
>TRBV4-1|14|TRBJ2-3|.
TGCGCCAGCAGCCAAGTTGGAGCCACAGATACGCAGTATTTT
CASSQVGATDTQYF
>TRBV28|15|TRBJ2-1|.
TGTGCCAGCAGTTTATCCAGGGTGGTATGGAATGAGCAGTTCTTC
CASSLSRVVWNEQFF
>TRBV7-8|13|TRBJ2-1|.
TGTGCCAGCAGCTTTGAGCGGTACAATGAGCAGTTCTTC
CASSFERYNEQFF
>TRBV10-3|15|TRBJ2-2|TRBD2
TGTGCCATCAACCGAGGACTAGCGGGAACGAAGGAGCTGTTTTTT
CAINRGLAGTKELFF
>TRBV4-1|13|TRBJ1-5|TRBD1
TGCGCCAGCAGCCCCGGACAGGATCAGCCCCAGCATTTT
CASSPGQDQPQHF
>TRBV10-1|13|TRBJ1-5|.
TGCGCCAGCAGTGAGGCGCGCCTCGGGCCCCAGCATTTT
CASSEARLGPQHF
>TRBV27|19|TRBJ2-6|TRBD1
TGTGCCAGCAGTTCGCACCAAGAGACAGGGAGCTCTGGGGCCAACGTCCTGACTTTC
CASSSHQETGSSGANVLTF
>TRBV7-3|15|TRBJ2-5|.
TGTGCCAGCAGCCCTGGTGGGGGCCAGAGGGAGACCCAGTACTTC
CASSPGGGQRETQYF
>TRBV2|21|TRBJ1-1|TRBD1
TGTGCCAGCAGTGGACTGACCGTAATAAGACAGGGTACGGGGATGAACACTGAAGCTTTCTTT
CASSGLTVIRQGTGMNTEAFF
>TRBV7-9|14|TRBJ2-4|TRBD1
TGTGCCAGCAGCCCTAGACAGGGGGAAAACATTCAGTACTTC
CASSPRQGENIQYF
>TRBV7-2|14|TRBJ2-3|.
TGTGCCAGCAGCTGGGTCCAGGCCCCACGTACGCAGTATTTT
CASSWVQAPRTQYF
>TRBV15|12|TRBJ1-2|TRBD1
TGTGCCACCAGCAGTGGGGACAGGGGCTACACCTTC
CATSSGDRGYTF
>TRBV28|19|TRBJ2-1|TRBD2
TGTGCCAGCAGTCCGGGACTAGCGGGAGTTCGCAGCTCCTACAATGAGCAGTTCTTC
CASSPGLAGVRSSYNEQFF
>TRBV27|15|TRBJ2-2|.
TGTGCCAGCAGTTTCAGGGGCCCCGTTACCGGGGAGCTGTTTTTT
CASSFRGPVTGELFF
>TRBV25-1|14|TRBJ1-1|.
TGTGCCAGCAGAACTGACAGTTTGAACACTGAAGCTTTCTTT
CASRTDSLNTEAFF
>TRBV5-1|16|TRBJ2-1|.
TGCGCCAGCAGCGGGGGAGCAGGAGGGCCATCACGGGAGCAGTTCTTC
CASSGGAGGPSREQFF
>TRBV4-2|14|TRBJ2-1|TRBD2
TGTGCCAGCAGCCGTCACGGGACTAGCACTGAGCAGTTCTTC
CASSRHGTSTEQFF
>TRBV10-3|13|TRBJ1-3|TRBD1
TGTGCCATCAGAGGACAGGGGGCAAACACCATATATTTT
CAIRGQGANTIYF
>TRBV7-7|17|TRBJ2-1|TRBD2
TGTGCCAGCAGCTTAGAGAGCCTAGCGGGAGGGGCGAATGAGCAGTTCTTC
CASSLESLAGGANEQFF
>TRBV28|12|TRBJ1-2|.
TGTGCCAGCAGTCCTGGCAAGCGAGGCTACACCTTC
CASSPGKRGYTF
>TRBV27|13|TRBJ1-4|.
TGTGCCAGCAGTTTAGCCGTCGGTGAAAAACTGTTTTTT
CASSLAVGEKLFF
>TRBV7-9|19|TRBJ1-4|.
TGTGCCAGCAGCCTCCCTTCCACTGGGGAGTCCTTCCTTGATGAAAAACTGTTTTTT
CASSLPSTGESFLDEKLFF
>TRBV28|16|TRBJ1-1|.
TGTGCCAGCAGTTTTCGGTATGGGGGGGCGAGGACTGAAGCTTTCTTT
CASSFRYGGARTEAFF
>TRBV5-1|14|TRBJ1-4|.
TGCGCCAGCAGCCGGGTAGAGGCTAATGAAAAACTGTTTTTT
CASSRVEANEKLFF
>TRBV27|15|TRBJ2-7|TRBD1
TGTGCCAGCAGTAGACCGGGACAGGGATTTGACGAGCAGTACTTC
CASSRPGQGFDEQYF
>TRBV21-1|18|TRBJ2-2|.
TGTGCCAGCAGGCCCCTCTCGGGGGGCAGGGGTTGGACCGGGGAGCTGTTTTTT
CASRPLSGGRGWTGELFF
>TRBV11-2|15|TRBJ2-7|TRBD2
TGTGCCAGCAGCTTAGAGGTGGGAGGGGAGGACGAGCAGTACTTC
CASSLEVGGEDEQYF
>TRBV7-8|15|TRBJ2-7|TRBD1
TGTGCCAGCAGCTTAGGACAGGGGCGAACCTACGAGCAGTACTTC
CASSLGQGRTYEQYF
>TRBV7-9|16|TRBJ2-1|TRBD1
TGTGCCAGCAGCTACTTCAGGGGGACGACTTACAATGAGCAGTTCTTC
CASSYFRGTTYNEQFF
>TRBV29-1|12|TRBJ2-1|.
TGCAGCGTTGAACGGAGGTACAATGAGCAGTTCTTC
CSVERRYNEQFF